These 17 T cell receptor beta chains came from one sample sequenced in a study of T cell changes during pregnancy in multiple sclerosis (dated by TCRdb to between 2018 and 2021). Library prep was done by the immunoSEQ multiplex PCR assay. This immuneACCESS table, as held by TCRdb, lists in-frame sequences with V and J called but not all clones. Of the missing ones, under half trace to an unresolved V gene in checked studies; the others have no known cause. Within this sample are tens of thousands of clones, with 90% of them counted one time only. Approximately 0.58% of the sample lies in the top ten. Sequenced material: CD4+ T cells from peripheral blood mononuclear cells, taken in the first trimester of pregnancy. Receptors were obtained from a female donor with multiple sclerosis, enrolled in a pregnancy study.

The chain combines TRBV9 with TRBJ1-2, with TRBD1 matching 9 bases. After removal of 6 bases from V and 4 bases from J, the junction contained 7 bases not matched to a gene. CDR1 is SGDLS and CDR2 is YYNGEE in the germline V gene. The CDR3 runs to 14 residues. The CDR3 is CASTLQGAGYGYTF. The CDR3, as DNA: TGTGCCAGCACTCTACAGGGGGCTGGCTATGGCTACACCTTC.

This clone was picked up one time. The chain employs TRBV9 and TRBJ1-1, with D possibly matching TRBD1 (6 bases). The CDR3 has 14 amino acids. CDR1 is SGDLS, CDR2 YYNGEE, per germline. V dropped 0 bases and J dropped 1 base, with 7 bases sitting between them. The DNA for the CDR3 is TGTGCCAGCAGCGTAGTAGGGGGGAACACTGAAGCTTTCTTT. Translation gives CASSVVGGNTEAFF.

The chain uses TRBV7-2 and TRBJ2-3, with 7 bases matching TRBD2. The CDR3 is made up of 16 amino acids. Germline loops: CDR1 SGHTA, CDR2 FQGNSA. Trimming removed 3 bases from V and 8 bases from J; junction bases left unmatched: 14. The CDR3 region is CASSFEAGQGMATQYF. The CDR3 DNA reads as TGTGCCAGCAGCTTTGAAGCGGGGCAGGGTATGGCTACGCAGTATTTT.

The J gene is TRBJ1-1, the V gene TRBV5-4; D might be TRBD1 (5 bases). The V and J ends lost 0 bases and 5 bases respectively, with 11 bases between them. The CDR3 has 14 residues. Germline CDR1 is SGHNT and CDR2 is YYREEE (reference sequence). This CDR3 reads CASSLGREGTEAFF. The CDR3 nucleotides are TGTGCCAGCAGCTTGGGCAGGGAAGGGACTGAAGCTTTCTTT.

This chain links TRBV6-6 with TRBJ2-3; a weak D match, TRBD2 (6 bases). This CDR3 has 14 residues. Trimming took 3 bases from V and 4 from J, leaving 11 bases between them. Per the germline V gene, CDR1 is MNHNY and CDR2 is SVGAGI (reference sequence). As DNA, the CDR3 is TGTGCCAGCAGTTATAGGGGCGGGGCAGATACGCAGTATTTT. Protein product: CASSYRGGADTQYF.

The CDR3 coding sequence is TGTGCCGCCCAGGGTCAGAGCTCCTACGAGCAGTACTTC. This gives the protein CAAQGQSSYEQYF. V is TRBV25-1 and J is TRBJ2-7; D perhaps matches TRBD1 (5 bases). This CDR3 has 13 residues. CDR1 is MGHDK, CDR2 SYGVNS, per germline. With 11 bases removed from V and 0 bases from J, the gap between germline ends came to 14 bases.

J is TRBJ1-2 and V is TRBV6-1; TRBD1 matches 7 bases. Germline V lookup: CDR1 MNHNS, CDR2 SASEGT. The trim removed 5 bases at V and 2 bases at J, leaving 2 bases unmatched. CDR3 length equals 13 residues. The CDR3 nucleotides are TGTGCCAGCAGTTGGGACAGCAACTATGGCTACACCTTC. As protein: CASSWDSNYGYTF.

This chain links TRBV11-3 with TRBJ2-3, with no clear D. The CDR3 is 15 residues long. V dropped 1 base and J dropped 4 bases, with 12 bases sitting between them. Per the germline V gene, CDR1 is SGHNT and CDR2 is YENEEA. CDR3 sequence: CASSLGGGEADTQYF. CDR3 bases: TGTGCCAGCAGCTTAGGTGGTGGAGAAGCAGATACGCAGTATTTT.

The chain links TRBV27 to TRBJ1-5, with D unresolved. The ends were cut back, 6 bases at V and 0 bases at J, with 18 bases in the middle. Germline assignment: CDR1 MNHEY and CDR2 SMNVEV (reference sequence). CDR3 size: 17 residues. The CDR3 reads CASSPRGTAYSNQPQHF. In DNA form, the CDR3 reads TGTGCCAGCAGCCCTCGGGGAACAGCCTATAGCAATCAGCCCCAGCATTTT.

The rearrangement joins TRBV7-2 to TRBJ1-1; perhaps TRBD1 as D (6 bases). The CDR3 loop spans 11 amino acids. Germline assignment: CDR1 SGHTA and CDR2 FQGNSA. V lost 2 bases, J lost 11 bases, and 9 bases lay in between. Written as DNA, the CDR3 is TGTGCCAGCAGCTTAACAGGGTTGGCTTTCTTT. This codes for CASSLTGLAFF.

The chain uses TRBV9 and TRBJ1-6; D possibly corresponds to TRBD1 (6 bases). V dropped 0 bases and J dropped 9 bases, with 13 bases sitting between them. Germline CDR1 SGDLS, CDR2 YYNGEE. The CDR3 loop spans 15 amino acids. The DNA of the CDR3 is TGTGCCAGCAGCGTAGAGGGACATAAAGGTTCACCCCTCCACTTT. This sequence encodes CASSVEGHKGSPLHF.

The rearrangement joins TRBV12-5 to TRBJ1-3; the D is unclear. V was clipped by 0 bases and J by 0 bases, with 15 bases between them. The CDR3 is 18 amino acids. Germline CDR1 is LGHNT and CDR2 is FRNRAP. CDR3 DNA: TGTGCTAGTGGTTTGGTACCTAACAGATTGCTCTCTGGAAACACCATATATTTT. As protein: CASGLVPNRLLSGNTIYF. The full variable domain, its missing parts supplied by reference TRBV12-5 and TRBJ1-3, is DARVTQTPRHKVTEMGQEVTMRCQPILGHNTVFWYRQTMMQGLELLAYFRNRAPLDDSGMPKDRFSAEMPDATLATLKIQPSEPRDSAVYFCASGLVPNRLLSGNTIYFGEGSWLTVV.

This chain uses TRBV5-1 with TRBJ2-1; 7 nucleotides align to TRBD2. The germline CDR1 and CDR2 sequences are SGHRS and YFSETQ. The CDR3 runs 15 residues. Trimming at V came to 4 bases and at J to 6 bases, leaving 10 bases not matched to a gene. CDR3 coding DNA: TGCGCCAGCAGCCCGAGGGCAGCGGGACTCAATGAGCAGTTCTTC. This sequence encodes CASSPRAAGLNEQFF.

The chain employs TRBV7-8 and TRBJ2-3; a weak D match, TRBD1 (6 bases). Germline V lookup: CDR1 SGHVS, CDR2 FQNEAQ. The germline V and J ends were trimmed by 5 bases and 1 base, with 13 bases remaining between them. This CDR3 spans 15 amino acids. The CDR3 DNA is TGTGCCAGCAGCCCAACAGGGTCTGGCACAGATACGCAGTATTTT. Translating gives CASSPTGSGTDTQYF.

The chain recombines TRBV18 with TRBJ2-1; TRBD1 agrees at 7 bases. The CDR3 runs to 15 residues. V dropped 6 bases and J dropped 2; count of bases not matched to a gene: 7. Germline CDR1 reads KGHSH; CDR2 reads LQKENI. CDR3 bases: TGTGCCAGCTCGGCAAACAGGGGTCCCTACAATGAGCAGTTCTTC. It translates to CASSANRGPYNEQFF.

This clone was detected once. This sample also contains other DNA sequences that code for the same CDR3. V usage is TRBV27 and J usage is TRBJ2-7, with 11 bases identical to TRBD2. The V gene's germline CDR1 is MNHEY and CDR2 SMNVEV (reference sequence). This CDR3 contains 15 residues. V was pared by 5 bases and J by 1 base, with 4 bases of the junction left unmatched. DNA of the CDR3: TGTGCCAGCAGTCTCGGGACTAGCGGTTCCTACGAGCAGTACTTC. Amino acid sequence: CASSLGTSGSYEQYF.

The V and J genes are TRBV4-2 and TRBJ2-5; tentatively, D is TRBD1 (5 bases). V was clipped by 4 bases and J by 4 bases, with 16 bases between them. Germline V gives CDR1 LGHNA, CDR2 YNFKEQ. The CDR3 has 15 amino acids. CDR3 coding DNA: TGTGCCAGCAGCCCCCGTCAGGGTCTCGGAGAGACCCAGTACTTC. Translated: CASSPRQGLGETQYF.